Following are 19 T cell receptor beta chains from one sample sequenced in a study of radiotherapy plus CTLA-4 blockade in lung cancer. Libraries were prepared by immunoSEQ multiplex PCR; TCRdb keeps only in-frame clonotypes and omits some of them. The table has fewer than 35,000 clones, around 75% seen once. This specimen consisted of peripheral blood, obtained from a patient treated with radiotherapy plus ipilimumab. The receptors derive from a human donor with non-small cell lung cancer that progressed on radiotherapy plus ipilimumab.

The chain links TRBV6-5 to TRBJ1-6, with D unresolved. Trimming removed 0 bases at V and 10 bases at J, with 13 bases between. The CDR3 extends over 15 amino acids. Germline assignment: CDR1 MNHEY and CDR2 SVGAGI. The CDR3 spells CASSYSEGTGSPLHF. As DNA, the CDR3 is TGTGCCAGCAGTTACTCTGAGGGTACGGGGTCACCCCTCCACTTT.

The chain links TRBV6-5 to TRBJ2-1; D unclear. V was cut by 7 bases and J by 10 bases, with 11 bases left in between. The CDR3 has 11 amino acids. Germline values: CDR1 MNHEY, CDR2 SVGAGI. The DNA of the CDR3 is TGTGCCAGCACCTCCCTGAGGGAGCAGTTCTTC. Translated, it gives CASTSLREQFF.

The chain employs TRBV27 and TRBJ2-7, with D hard to call. Trimming pared 0 bases from V and 0 bases from J, leaving 9 bases between. The germline V gene has CDR1 MNHEY and CDR2 SMNVEV (reference sequence). This CDR3 has 15 amino acids. The CDR3 DNA reads TGTGCCAGCAGTTTATCCCTAAGCAGCTCCTACGAGCAGTACTTC. Translating gives CASSLSLSSSYEQYF.

The chain has TRBV7-2 and TRBJ2-7, with D unresolved. CDR1 is SGHTA and CDR2 is FQGNSA in the germline V gene. Trimming pared 4 bases from V and 6 bases from J, leaving 13 bases between. The CDR3 consists of 13 residues. The CDR3 DNA sequence: TGTGCCAGCAGCTCCGGTCAAGTGGGCGAGCAGTACTTC. Its protein is CASSSGQVGEQYF.

The V call is TRBV2, the J call TRBJ1-3, with 9 positions matching TRBD1. The V gene end was trimmed by 4 bases and the J gene end by 1 base; junction bases not matched to a gene: 23. Looked up from germline, CDR1 is SNHLY and CDR2 is FYNNEI. The CDR3 consists of 22 residues. The CDR3 spells CASSVRVWGVPGQGPSGNTIYF. For the CDR3, the DNA is TGTGCCAGCAGTGTACGTGTCTGGGGGGTCCCGGGACAGGGACCGTCTGGAAACACCATATATTTT.

The V call is TRBV6-1, the J call TRBJ2-6, with D unclear. V lost 6 bases and J lost 3, with 6 bases in between. The CDR3 runs to 13 residues. Germline CDR1 reads MNHNS; CDR2 reads SASEGT. CDR3 residues: CASRDRGANVLTF. CDR3 nucleotides: TGTGCCAGCAGGGATCGTGGGGCCAACGTCCTGACTTTC.

This clone came up a few times. The rearrangement uses TRBV7-8 and TRBJ1-2; D uncertain. The CDR3 has 15 amino acids. Germline V CDR1 and CDR2: SGHVS, FQNEAQ. V dropped 2 bases and J dropped 5 bases, with 15 bases sitting between them. The DNA for the CDR3 is TGTGCCAGCAGCTTAATGAGCGTGGCAGCGTATGGCTACACCTTC. Its translation: CASSLMSVAAYGYTF.

CDR3 protein: CASTFDRDYEQYF. DNA of the CDR3: TGCGCCAGCACTTTCGACAGGGACTACGAGCAGTACTTC. This chain uses TRBV10-2 with TRBJ2-5; 7 bases match TRBD1. The assigned J gene may be wrong: the sequence end matches TRBJ2-7 better. Germline lookup yields CDR1 WSHSY and CDR2 SAAADI. This CDR3 region has 13 residues.

The V call is TRBV5-1, the J call TRBJ2-1, with 10 bases that match TRBD1. This CDR3 has 15 amino acids. The trim removed 4 bases at V and 5 bases at J, leaving 6 bases unmatched. Germline CDR1 SGHRS, CDR2 YFSETQ. The CDR3 is CASSPPGQGNNEQFF. The CDR3 region has the DNA TGCGCCAGCAGCCCACCGGGACAGGGGAACAATGAGCAGTTCTTC.

V gene TRBV27 combines with J gene TRBJ2-3; the D gene is possibly TRBD2 (7 bases). This CDR3 is built from 14 residues. V was shortened by 4 bases and J by 3 bases, with 11 bases between the two germline ends. In germline, CDR1 is MNHEY, CDR2 SMNVEV (reference sequence). The CDR3 DNA is TGTGCCAGCAGTTCGGGGGGCGGGACAGATACGCAGTATTTT. Protein: CASSSGGGTDTQYF.

The J gene is TRBJ2-3, the V gene TRBV9; 11 nucleotides align to TRBD2. CDR3 length equals 16 residues. The J segment lost 2 bases and the V segment lost 3 bases, leaving 5 bases of the junction unmatched. Germline assignment: CDR1 SGDLS and CDR2 YYNGEE. The CDR3 region is CASSGGTSGSTDTQYF. The CDR3 DNA sequence: TGTGCCAGCAGCGGGGGGACTAGCGGTTCCACAGATACGCAGTATTTT.

This sequence joins TRBV18 and TRBJ2-3, with unresolved D. Per germline, CDR1 KGHSH and CDR2 LQKENI. This CDR3 spans 14 amino acids. V dropped 6 bases and J dropped 2 bases, with 12 bases sitting between them. CDR3 loop: CASSPMTNTDTQYF. The DNA of the CDR3 is TGTGCCAGCTCCCCAATGACCAACACAGATACGCAGTATTTT.

This clone came up once. This chain connects TRBV28 to TRBJ1-5; D remains ambiguous. V lost 4 bases and J lost 5, with 3 bases in between. In germline, CDR1 is MDHEN, CDR2 SYDVKM. The length of the CDR3 is 11 residues. The CDR3 region is CASSSYQPQHF. CDR3 DNA: TGTGCCAGCAGTTCTTATCAGCCCCAGCATTTT.

This clone turned up a few times. This chain connects TRBV19 to TRBJ1-2, with 8 bases aligning to TRBD1. This CDR3 is 15 amino acids long. J was trimmed by 7 bases and V by 3 bases; bases with no gene match: 10. The germline V gene encodes CDR1 LNHDA and CDR2 SQIVND (reference sequence). The CDR3 loop reads CASSIGNRGFRGYTF. Written as DNA, the CDR3 is TGTGCCAGTAGTATCGGCAACAGGGGGTTCCGTGGCTACACCTTC.

J is TRBJ1-5 and V is TRBV27; a weak D match, TRBD1 (6 bases). CDR3 size: 14 residues. From germline, CDR1 is MNHEY and CDR2 SMNVEV (reference sequence). Trimming took 5 bases from V and 6 from J, leaving 14 bases between them. CDR3 coding DNA: TGTGCCAGCAGTCCCAACGGGGGCGTTCAGCCCCAGCATTTT. It translates to CASSPNGGVQPQHF.

In this sample, this clone turned up a few times. This chain joins TRBV28 and TRBJ1-2, with a possible D match to TRBD1 (5 bases). Germline V gives CDR1 MDHEN, CDR2 SYDVKM. The ends were cut back, 5 bases at V and 2 bases at J, with 12 bases in the middle. CDR3 length: 14 residues. The CDR3 nucleotides are TGTGCCAGCAGTCCCCTGGGGCAGAACTATGGCTACACCTTC. Its translation: CASSPLGQNYGYTF.

The chain employs TRBV19 and TRBJ2-3, with 7 bases lining up with TRBD1. The CDR3 is 14 amino acids. Germline V CDR1 and CDR2: LNHDA, SQIVND (reference sequence). V shed 5 bases and J 0 bases; nucleotides not matched to a gene: 2. In DNA form, the CDR3 reads TGTGCCAGTAGTCCCAGGGGGAGCACAGATACGCAGTATTTT. Translating it yields CASSPRGSTDTQYF.

The gene calls are TRBV13 and TRBJ2-1, with D possibly being TRBD1 or TRBD2 (6 bases each). V lost 2 bases and J lost 0, with 14 bases in between. This CDR3 comprises 17 residues. Germline V lookup: CDR1 PRHDT, CDR2 FYEKMQ (reference sequence). The CDR3 sequence is CASSLTQGGLSYNEQFF. The CDR3 nucleotides read TGTGCCAGCAGCTTAACCCAAGGGGGACTCTCCTACAATGAGCAGTTCTTC.

The chain joins TRBV9 to TRBJ1-2; 8 nucleotides line up with TRBD1. Germline V lookup: CDR1 SGDLS, CDR2 YYNGEE. Unmatched junction bases numbered 5, after V lost 3 bases and J lost 7 bases. The CDR3 loop spans 13 amino acids. The CDR3 sequence is CASSGPGGSGYTF. The CDR3 DNA reads as TGTGCCAGCAGCGGCCCAGGGGGCTCTGGCTACACCTTC. Supplemented by reference TRBV9 and TRBJ1-2, the full variable domain reads DSGVTQTPKHLITATGQRVTLRCSPRSGDLSVYWYQQSLDQGLQFLIQYYNGEERAKGNILERFSAQQFPDLHSELNLSSLELGDSALYFCASSGPGGSGYTFGSGTRLTVV.